The rows below give T cell receptor beta chains drawn from one sample of a study of cytomegalovirus exposure and HLA in healthy donors. Data came from immunoSEQ multiplex PCR; TCRdb stores just in-frame clones and leaves some out. This sample has 130,000 to 150,000 clones; 75% to 80% occur once, and the top ten carry around 3%. Input material: PBMCs. The receptors were gathered from a middle-aged man in good health and CMV-seropositive. Both conserved end residues are part of each CDR3. A D gene is named only where the DNA matches it firmly. Size tells how often a clone was seen (once, few, many) or the class of an expanded clone, and some rows leave it out.

j_gene | v_gene | d_gene | abundance | CDR3aa | CDR3nt
TRBJ2-7 | TRBV13 | TRBD2 | NA | CASSRGGSDAEQYF | TGTGCCAGCAGCCGAGGCGGGAGCGACGCCGAGCAGTACTTC
TRBJ2-7 | TRBV9 | NA | NA | CASSVVDQGNEQYF | TGTGCCAGCAGCGTAGTTGACCAGGGCAACGAGCAGTACTTC
TRBJ2-5 | TRBV18 | TRBD2 | NA | CASSPSLAGGKETQYF | TGTGCCAGCTCACCATCTCTAGCGGGAGGGAAAGAGACCCAGTACTTC
TRBJ2-2 | TRBV7-2 | TRBD1 | NA | CASSARDRGGELFF | TGTGCCAGCAGCGCCCGGGACAGGGGCGGGGAGCTGTTTTTT
TRBJ1-5 | TRBV27 | NA | NA | CASSVQGNVLNSNQPQHF | TGTGCCAGCAGTGTTCAGGGTAACGTATTGAATAGCAATCAGCCCCAGCATTTT
TRBJ1-1 | TRBV6-5 | TRBD1 | NA | CASRETGGRNEAFF | TGTGCCAGCAGAGAGACAGGGGGCAGAAACGAAGCTTTCTTT
TRBJ1-5 | TRBV28 | TRBD1 | few | CASSLYEGGSARPQHF | TGTGCCAGCAGTTTATATGAAGGGGGCTCCGCTCGGCCCCAGCATTTT
TRBJ2-7 | TRBV6-4 | NA | NA | CASSRNESFPSYEQYF | TGTGCCAGCAGTCGCAACGAGAGCTTTCCCTCCTACGAGCAGTACTTC
TRBJ2-2 | TRBV20-1 | TRBD1 | NA | CSGTGAGELFF | TGCAGTGGGACAGGGGCCGGGGAGCTGTTTTTT
TRBJ2-1 | TRBV5-5 | NA | NA | CASSLESPLYNEQFF | TGTGCCAGCAGCCTAGAGTCACCCCTTTACAATGAGCAGTTCTTC
TRBJ1-4 | TRBV5-1 | NA | NA | CASRESTNEKLFF | TGCGCCAGCAGGGAGTCCACTAATGAAAAACTGTTTTTT
TRBJ2-7 | TRBV28 | NA | NA | CASSPRLVTLNYEQYF | TGTGCCAGCAGTCCACGACTAGTCACCCTTAACTACGAGCAGTACTTC
TRBJ2-7 | TRBV28 | NA | NA | CASSFGGTYEQYF | TGTGCCAGCAGTTTCGGGGGTACCTACGAGCAGTACTTC
TRBJ2-7 | TRBV5-1 | NA | NA | CASSFSGYRDEQYF | TGCGCCAGCAGCTTCTCAGGGTACAGGGACGAGCAGTACTTC
TRBJ2-3 | TRBV4-2 | TRBD1 | NA | CASSQSRDRGWSDTQYF | TGTGCCAGCAGCCAATCCCGGGACAGGGGTTGGTCAGATACGCAGTATTTT
TRBJ2-3 | TRBV18 | TRBD2 | NA | CASSPPGTSSTDTQYF | TGTGCCAGCTCACCTCCCGGGACTAGTAGCACAGATACGCAGTATTTT
TRBJ1-1 | TRBV12-5 | NA | NA | CASGLGGGIEAFF | TGTGCTAGTGGTTTGGGGGGGGGCATTGAAGCTTTCTTT
TRBJ2-7 | TRBV19 | TRBD1 | few | CASSIRGTGPSYEQYF | TGTGCCAGTAGTATCAGAGGGACAGGACCTTCCTACGAGCAGTACTTC
TRBJ1-1 | TRBV28 | TRBD1 | NA | CASSLGAGGNTEAFF | TGTGCCAGCAGTTTGGGGGCAGGGGGGAACACTGAAGCTTTCTTT
TRBJ2-7 | TRBV6-6 | TRBD1 | few | CASSHGQVLYEQYF | TGTGCCAGCAGTCATGGACAGGTTCTTTACGAGCAGTACTTC
TRBJ1-1 | TRBV10-3 | NA | once | CAISAGPGEAFF | TGTGCCATCAGTGCCGGTCCGGGAGAAGCTTTCTTT
TRBJ2-7 | TRBV5-1 | TRBD1 | NA | CASSWGQGNSYEQYF | TGCGCCAGCAGCTGGGGACAGGGGAACTCCTACGAGCAGTACTTC
TRBJ2-1 | TRBV19 | TRBD2 | NA | CASSLPGLAGNEQFF | TGTGCCAGTAGTCTCCCGGGACTAGCAGGCAATGAGCAGTTCTTC
TRBJ2-1 | TRBV6-1 | NA | NA | CASSEFIEASYQFF | TGTGCCAGCAGTGAATTTATAGAGGCTAGTTATCAGTTCTTC
TRBJ1-4 | TRBV6-5 | NA | NA | CASSPRGMGEKLFF | TGTGCCAGCAGCCCTAGGGGGATGGGTGAAAAACTGTTTTTT
TRBJ2-2 | TRBV5-1 | TRBD2 | NA | CASSLWASGTNTGELFF | TGCGCCAGCAGCCTCTGGGCTAGCGGGACAAACACCGGGGAGCTGTTTTTT
TRBJ2-7 | TRBV6-1 | NA | NA | CASSEVDAGFGYEQYF | TGTGCCAGCAGTGAAGTTGATGCAGGATTCGGTTACGAGCAGTACTTC
TRBJ2-1 | TRBV2 | TRBD2 | NA | CASSLAGVAYNEQFF | TGTGCCAGCAGTCTAGCGGGAGTCGCCTACAATGAGCAGTTCTTC
TRBJ1-2 | TRBV7-2 | TRBD1 | few | CASSGQDRFNYGYTF | TGTGCCAGCAGCGGACAGGACAGGTTTAACTATGGCTACACCTTC
TRBJ1-4 | TRBV19 | NA | NA | CASGPGHLNEKLFF | TGTGCCAGTGGCCCCGGACATCTTAATGAAAAACTGTTTTTT
TRBJ2-1 | TRBV27 | TRBD2 | NA | CASSLSRLAGVDNEQFF | TGTGCCAGCAGTTTATCCCGCCTAGCGGGAGTCGACAATGAGCAGTTCTTC
TRBJ1-5 | TRBV6-1 | TRBD1 | NA | CASSEWGQGSYQPQHF | TGTGCCAGCAGTGAATGGGGACAGGGCTCATATCAGCCCCAGCATTTT
TRBJ1-5 | TRBV6-1 | NA | NA | CASSEFYGGNQPQHF | TGTGCCAGCAGTGAATTCTATGGAGGCAATCAGCCCCAGCATTTT
TRBJ2-3 | TRBV10-2 | TRBD2 | NA | CASSVSLGGSGTDTQYF | TGCGCCAGCAGTGTGTCCCTGGGGGGGAGTGGCACAGATACGCAGTATTTT
TRBJ2-7 | TRBV2 | TRBD1 | NA | CASETGTGTYEQYF | TGTGCCAGCGAGACCGGGACAGGCACCTACGAGCAGTACTTC